This TCR beta chain was documented in a study of blood T cell repertoires in COVID-19. The CDR3 covers 15 residues. Germline CDR1 and CDR2: SGHNT and YYREEE (reference sequence). The V and J ends lost 4 bases and 2 bases, in that order; junction bases with no gene match: 5. Some clones are missing from TCRdb's copy, which holds only in-frame ones; the method was immunoSEQ multiplex PCR. The data contain about 82,000 clones, around four fifths of them seen just once; the ten biggest clones take up 18%. The material sequenced was peripheral blood. The receptor comes from a man older than 75 with active or convalescent COVID-19. The chain joins TRBV5-4 to TRBJ2-3, with TRBD1 matching over 9 bases. The CDR3 DNA reads as TGTGCCAGCAGCGAAACAGGGGGCCCCACAGATACGCAGTATTTT. Translated: CASSETGGPTDTQYF.